The entry below gives a single T cell receptor (beta chain) sequence along with its context. What this receptor recognizes is not known. Base qualities are not recorded, but no much larger clone differs from it by a single base. The data originate from a study of blood T cell repertoires in COVID-19 (dated by TCRdb to between 2020 and 2021). For the study in its entirety: The collaborator samples originated in the United States, Italy and Spain and spanned the acute and convalescent phases of COVID-19. The material from the prospective study consisted of cDNA or gDNA derived from T cells, B-cell-depleted T cells, or PBMCs. Deeply sampled blood TCRbeta repertoires from subjects exposed to, actively infected with, or recovered from COVID-19 were included in the dataset. The repertoires were made available in a free public database intended to serve as a resource for research on the immune response to SARS-CoV-2. Samples came from the ongoing ImmuneRACE study (first 160 participants) plus 1,254 subjects from 6 global collaborators. Nearly every sample came with metadata listing a de-identified subject ID, COVID-19 status, age in years and sex. Where available, HLA class I and class II types were taken from metadata supplied by the sample provider and were not determined by assay-based typing.

The immunoSEQ Assay, a bias-controlled multiplex PCR, was used to amplify TCRbeta CDR3 regions from genomic DNA. The paper's processing steps were these. The number of nucleated cells in each sample was estimated from the amplification of reference gene primers within the assay. To quantify the absolute abundance of each unique TCRbeta CDR3 rearrangement, sequence reads were collapsed and filtered. For each sample, productive Simpson clonality was calculated by taking the square root of Simpson's diversity index across productive rearrangements. The table comes from immuneACCESS by way of TCRdb, which keeps in-frame sequences with V and J called. Part of the clones is missing from these tables; in studies checked, under half for an unresolved V gene and the rest for unknown reasons. For V, J and clone size, that table is used; D and trimming come from the DNA. In this sample the table shows roughly 300,000 clones, roughly 80% of which occur a single time. More than 1.4% of the sample goes to the ten largest clones.

The study at large found these results: How much clinical and demographic metadata was included differed by source and by participant, and the metadata was provided uncurated.

One collaborating source in Seattle enrolled patients while the patients were actively infected and followed the patients over time throughout the course of disease. The collaborating institutions used their own protocols to collect whole blood in K2EDTA tubes. For TCRbeta analysis, collaborators shipped samples as frozen whole blood, isolated PBMCs, or DNA extracted from either of those sample types. Material: peripheral blood. The source of this sequence is a human donor with COVID-19, enrolled during active disease. The donor label of this sample is uncertain.

Here the CDR3 is given as CASTDQRDSYNEQFF. The nucleotide sequence is given as TGCGCCAGCACAGACCAACGGGACAGTTACAATGAGCAGTTCTTC. The chain uses TRBV5-1 and TRBJ2-1; the central 7 bases match TRBD1. After removal of 6 bases from V and 4 bases from J, the junction retains 10 bases not matched to a gene. The germline V gene specifies SGHRS as CDR1 and YFSETQ as CDR2. CDR3 length: 15 amino acids, cysteine to phenylalanine. The sequence is cut down to CDR3 DNA, 45 bases in frame from base 1.